This entry lists 27 T cell receptor beta chains sequenced from one sample in a study of cytomegalovirus exposure and HLA in healthy donors. Sequencing was performed with immunoSEQ multiplex PCR; in TCRdb, only in-frame clones are kept and a portion is missing. The sample comprises 120,000 or so clones, approximately 95% of which are singletons, and about 1.7% rests with the top ten. The specimen sequenced was PBMCs. These receptors were obtained from a man aged 18-30 years in good health and CMV-seronegative.

The chain couples TRBV5-1 to TRBJ2-7; 7 bases are a match to TRBD1. With 4 bases clipped from V and 2 bases from J, the junction kept 9 bases outside the gene matches. In germline, CDR1 is SGHRS, CDR2 YFSETQ. The CDR3 loop spans 15 amino acids. CDR3 DNA sequence: TGCGCCAGCAGCCAGGCCGGGACAGAGGCCTACGAGCAGTACTTC. The encoded protein is CASSQAGTEAYEQYF.

The chain joins TRBV5-5 to TRBJ2-2; 8 positions agree with TRBD1. Germline V gene lookup returns CDR1 SGHKS and CDR2 YYEKEE (reference sequence). V shed 1 base and J 4 bases; nucleotides not matched to a gene: 6. The CDR3 is made up of 16 amino acids. The CDR3 sequence is CASSLSGQGVTGELFF. DNA of the CDR3: TGTGCCAGCAGCTTGTCAGGACAGGGTGTCACCGGGGAGCTGTTTTTT.

This clone is a singleton in its sample. The chain combines TRBV27 with TRBJ2-1; 9 bases are shared with TRBD2. Germline loops: CDR1 MNHEY, CDR2 SMNVEV (reference sequence). Trimming cost V 5 bases and J 9 bases; bases outside gene matches: 11. CDR3 length: 15 amino acids. CDR3 amino acids: CASSHTSGRLGEQFF. CDR3 in DNA: TGTGCCAGCAGTCACACTAGCGGGCGTCTAGGTGAGCAGTTCTTC.

The CDR3 reads CASSYPEGDEQFF. Here the CDR3 DNA reads TGTGCCAGCAGTTACCCCGAGGGCGATGAGCAGTTCTTC. The V gene is TRBV6-6, the J gene TRBJ2-1, with D maybe TRBD2 (5 bases). Trimming took 2 bases from V and 8 from J, leaving 10 bases between them. The CDR3 totals 13 residues. Per germline, CDR1 MNHNY and CDR2 SVGAGI (reference sequence).

The chain is built from TRBV20-1 and TRBJ2-7; tentatively, D is TRBD2 (6 bases). The CDR3 consists of 11 residues. The germline gives CDR1 DFQATT, CDR2 SNEGSKA (reference sequence). V was shortened by 3 bases and J by 6 bases, with 9 bases between the two germline ends. CDR3: CSASHGGEQYF. The CDR3 DNA sequence: TGCAGTGCTAGTCACGGGGGCGAGCAGTACTTC.

This clone came up once. V is TRBV9 and J is TRBJ2-1; 11 positions agree with TRBD2. CDR1 and CDR2 (germline): SGDLS, YYNGEE. The trim removed 2 bases at V and 6 bases at J, leaving 7 bases unmatched. This CDR3 has 16 amino acids. CDR3 residues: CASSVLAGGPGNEQFF. The CDR3 region has the DNA TGTGCCAGCAGCGTTTTAGCGGGAGGGCCCGGCAATGAGCAGTTCTTC.

The chain couples TRBV9 to TRBJ1-4; no reliable D call. Germline CDR1 and CDR2: SGDLS and YYNGEE. Trimming took off 6 bases at V and 4 bases at J, with 7 bases between the two ends. The CDR3 sequence is 12 residues long. CDR3 bases: TGTGCCAGCAACCGCGGTAATGAAAAACTGTTTTTT. Encoded protein: CASNRGNEKLFF.

The chain couples TRBV6-5 to TRBJ1-1; no firm D call. Trimming pared 2 bases from V and 0 bases from J, leaving 7 bases between. This CDR3 has 14 residues. From germline, CDR1 is MNHEY and CDR2 SVGAGI. The CDR3, as DNA: TGTGCCAGCAGTTACACCGGTTTGAACACTGAAGCTTTCTTT. This translates into CASSYTGLNTEAFF.

This chain joins TRBV2 and TRBJ2-7, with D maybe TRBD1 (6 bases). Trimming cost V 3 bases and J 1 base, with 19 bases left between them. Germline CDR1 reads SNHLY; CDR2 reads FYNNEI. The CDR3 runs to 17 residues. CDR3 sequence: CASSDLDRPEGSYEQYF. The DNA of the CDR3 is TGTGCCAGCAGTGACCTAGACAGGCCCGAGGGGTCCTACGAGCAGTACTTC.

The chain carries TRBV6-5 and TRBJ2-7, with 16 positions matching TRBD2. J lost 6 bases, V lost 2 bases, and 4 bases had no gene match. The CDR3 has 16 amino acids. Germline-derived CDR1 and CDR2 are MNHEY and SVGAGI. The CDR3 bases are TGTGCCAGCAGTTACCCGGGACTAGCGGGAGGGGGCGAGCAGTACTTC. Its translation: CASSYPGLAGGGEQYF.

This rearrangement joins TRBV29-1 to TRBJ2-3; no definite D call. Germline-derived CDR1 and CDR2 are SQVTM and ANQGSEA. Trimming pared 5 bases from V and 3 bases from J, leaving 3 bases between. The CDR3 totals 10 residues. As DNA, the CDR3 is TGCAGCGTTTCAACAGATACGCAGTATTTT. Its translation: CSVSTDTQYF.

This sequence joins TRBV7-3 and TRBJ2-3, with 9 bases matching TRBD1. V gave up 6 bases and J gave up 7 bases; unmatched junction bases: 11. Germline assignment: CDR1 SGHTA and CDR2 FQGTGA. The CDR3 has 15 amino acids. CDR3 residues: CASRDRTGEGNTQYF. CDR3 nucleotides: TGTGCCAGCAGGGATAGGACAGGGGAGGGAAATACGCAGTATTTT.

The V and J genes are TRBV6-6 and TRBJ2-7; 9 bases map to TRBD1. CDR1 and CDR2 from the germline V gene are MNHNY and SVGAGI (reference sequence). Losses at the gene ends were 0 bases for V and 4 bases for J; bases not matched to a gene: 4. The CDR3 length is 15 residues. The CDR3 coding sequence is TGTGCCAGCAGTTACTCTCCTGGGACAGGGTACGAGCAGTACTTC. Translating it yields CASSYSPGTGYEQYF.

Here the CDR3 DNA reads TGCGCCAGCAGCTTGGCACAGGGGAGGATTGAGACCCAGTACTTC. Translation gives CASSLAQGRIETQYF. The chain uses TRBV5-1 and TRBJ2-5; weak D call: TRBD1 (7 bases). V was shortened by 0 bases and J by 5 bases, with 14 bases between the two germline ends. Germline V gene sequence: CDR1 SGHRS, CDR2 YFSETQ. The CDR3 runs to 15 residues.

The V and J genes are TRBV6-6 and TRBJ2-7; D not resolved. This CDR3 is built from 14 residues. The V and J ends lost 4 bases and 2 bases respectively, with 12 bases between them. CDR1 and CDR2 (germline): MNHNY, SVGAGI (reference sequence). The CDR3 loop reads CASSSAAAAYEQYF. As DNA, the CDR3 is TGTGCCAGCAGTTCGGCGGCCGCCGCCTACGAGCAGTACTTC.

The V and J genes are TRBV9 and TRBJ2-4, with D hard to call. The CDR3 is 14 residues long. V shed 2 bases and J shed 0 bases, with 6 bases lying between them. CDR1 and CDR2 (germline): SGDLS, YYNGEE. In nucleotides, the CDR3 is TGTGCCAGCAGCGTTGACTTAGCCAAAAACATTCAGTACTTC. This codes for CASSVDLAKNIQYF.

This clone was counted once. V and J are TRBV9 and TRBJ2-7, with 7 bases matching TRBD2. Germline V gene lookup returns CDR1 SGDLS and CDR2 YYNGEE. The ends lost 6 bases at V and 4 bases at J; junction bases unmatched: 7. The length of the CDR3 is 13 residues. The CDR3 reads CASNPSGEYEQYF. In nucleotides, the CDR3 is TGTGCCAGCAACCCTAGCGGAGAGTACGAGCAGTACTTC.

The chain joins TRBV30 to TRBJ2-5, with 12 bases aligning to TRBD2. The CDR3 runs 14 residues. Germline-derived CDR1 and CDR2 are GTSNPN and SVGIG (reference sequence). Germline trimming cut 4 bases from V and 5 bases from J; bases unmatched to any gene: 5. CDR3 residues: CAWTPGLAGETQYF. The CDR3 region has the DNA TGTGCCTGGACTCCGGGACTAGCGGGTGAGACCCAGTACTTC.

The chain has TRBV5-4 and TRBJ1-3, with D maybe TRBD1 (5 bases). This CDR3 has 16 residues. Per germline, CDR1 SGHNT and CDR2 YYREEE (reference sequence). V was trimmed by 3 bases and J by 0 bases, leaving 13 bases between them. The CDR3 sequence is CASSSEGSISGNTIYF. The CDR3 nucleotides are TGTGCCAGCAGCTCGGAGGGGTCGATCTCTGGAAACACCATATATTTT. The whole variable domain, remainder taken from reference TRBV5-4 and TRBJ1-3, is ETGVTQSPTHLIKTRGQQVTLRCSSQSGHNTVSWYQQALGQGPQFIFQYYREEENGRGNFPPRFSGLQFPNYSSELNVNALELDDSALYLCASSSEGSISGNTIYFGEGSWLTVV.

This rearrangement joins TRBV28 to TRBJ2-7; 8 bases fit TRBD1. Trimming at V came to 7 bases and at J to 3 bases, leaving 8 bases not matched to a gene. Germline assignment: CDR1 MDHEN and CDR2 SYDVKM. The CDR3 covers 14 residues. The CDR3 DNA sequence: TGTGCCAGCACGTTAGTAGGACAGGGCTACGAGCAGTACTTC. As protein: CASTLVGQGYEQYF.

V gene TRBV7-3 combines with J gene TRBJ2-1; 7 bases match TRBD2. CDR3 length equals 13 residues. Germline values: CDR1 SGHTA, CDR2 FQGTGA. Trimming removed 5 bases from V and 10 bases from J; junction bases left unmatched: 8. The CDR3 sequence: CASSQGTTTEQFF. CDR3 DNA: TGTGCCAGCAGCCAAGGGACTACTACGGAGCAGTTCTTC.

The rearrangement joins TRBV19 to TRBJ2-1; 13 bases agree with TRBD2. Trimming removed 10 bases from V and 7 bases from J; junction bases left unmatched: 16. The germline CDR1 and CDR2 sequences are LNHDA and SQIVND (reference sequence). The CDR3 covers 17 residues. CDR3 protein: CATLDSGLAGVGNEQFF. DNA for the CDR3: TGTGCCACCTTAGATTCAGGACTAGCGGGAGTGGGTAATGAGCAGTTCTTC.

This clone was recorded once. Here the CDR3 reads CASSWRRLAGIDEQFF. CDR3 nucleotides: TGTGCCAGCAGTTGGCGGCGCCTAGCGGGAATCGATGAGCAGTTCTTC. The chain couples TRBV5-4 to TRBJ2-1, with TRBD2 matching 9 bases. After removal of 5 bases from V and 8 bases from J, the junction contained 14 bases not matched to a gene. Germline CDR1 is SGHNT and CDR2 is YYREEE (reference sequence). The CDR3 is made up of 16 amino acids.

The chain links TRBV23-1 to TRBJ2-7, with TRBD2 matching 9 bases. TRBV23-1 is classed as an ORF, of uncertain function. The CDR3 spans 18 residues. The V and J ends lost 2 bases and 4 bases, in that order; junction bases with no gene match: 15. The CDR3: CASSQRREGHFDIYEQYF. The CDR3 coding sequence is TGCGCCAGCAGTCAACGGCGGGAGGGCCACTTTGACATTTACGAGCAGTACTTC.

The chain combines TRBV6-5 with TRBJ1-5; possible D gene TRBD1, 6 bases. This CDR3 spans 14 amino acids. Germline CDR1 reads MNHEY; CDR2 reads SVGAGI. V dropped 11 bases and J dropped 0 bases, with 14 bases sitting between them. The CDR3 loop is CAATQGYSNQPQHF. The CDR3 bases are TGTGCCGCTACTCAGGGGTATAGCAATCAGCCCCAGCATTTT.

The chain recombines TRBV7-3 with TRBJ1-6; D gene ambiguous. The length of the CDR3 is 14 residues. V lost 6 bases and J 9 bases, leaving 15 bases between the germline ends. Germline CDR1 is SGHTA and CDR2 is FQGTGA. In DNA form, the CDR3 reads TGTGCCAGCAGTGGAGACCTAACTGGTTCACCCCTCCACTTT. Translated: CASSGDLTGSPLHF.

This clone has just a few counts. This sequence joins TRBV16 and TRBJ1-1; unclear D gene. The ends were cut back, 2 bases at V and 4 bases at J, with 11 bases in the middle. Germline values: CDR1 KGHSY, CDR2 FQNENV. There are 14 residues in the CDR3. The CDR3 DNA sequence: TGTGCCAGCAGCCAAGAGAGAGGCGGCACTGAAGCTTTCTTT. As protein: CASSQERGGTEAFF. The variable domain in full, with the rest retrieved from reference TRBV16 and TRBJ1-1, is GEEVAQTPKHLVRGEGQKAKLYCAPIKGHSYVFWYQQVLKNEFKFLISFQNENVFDETGMPKERFSAKCLPNSPCSLEIQATKLEDSAVYFCASSQERGGTEAFFGQGTRLTVV.